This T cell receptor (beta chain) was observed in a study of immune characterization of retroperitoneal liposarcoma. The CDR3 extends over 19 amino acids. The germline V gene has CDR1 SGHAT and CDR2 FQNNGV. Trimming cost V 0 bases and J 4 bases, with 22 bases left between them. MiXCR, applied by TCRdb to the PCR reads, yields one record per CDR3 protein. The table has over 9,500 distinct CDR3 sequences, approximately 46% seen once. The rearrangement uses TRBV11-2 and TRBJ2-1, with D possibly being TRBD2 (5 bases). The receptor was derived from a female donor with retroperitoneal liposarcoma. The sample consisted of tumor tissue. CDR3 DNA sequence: TGTGCCAGCAGCTTAGAGCCCCCACGTCTAGCTGCGGTATACAATGAGCAGTTCTTC. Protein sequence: CASSLEPPRLAAVYNEQFF.